One sample yielded the 8 T cell receptor beta chains listed below, sequenced in a study of blood T cell repertoires in COVID-19. Clones were read by immunoSEQ multiplex PCR, and TCRdb kept only the in-frame ones, dropping some. Of 250,000 or so clones listed, around 90% are singletons. Specimen: peripheral blood. The receptors stem from a woman aged 55-69 years with COVID-19, enrolled during active disease.

This clone was observed a handful of times. The rearrangement links TRBV6-1 to TRBJ1-1, with 9 bases fitting TRBD1. This CDR3 comprises 15 residues. J was trimmed by 7 bases and V by 3 bases; bases with no gene match: 9. Germline V gene sequence: CDR1 MNHNS, CDR2 SASEGT. The CDR3 here is CASSEPDRGRFEAFF. Written as DNA, the CDR3 is TGTGCCAGCAGTGAGCCTGACAGGGGGAGGTTTGAAGCTTTCTTT.

The chain has TRBV28 and TRBJ1-1, with D tentatively TRBD1 (5 bases). Looked up from germline, CDR1 is MDHEN and CDR2 is SYDVKM. V lost 3 bases and J 4 bases, leaving 18 bases between the germline ends. CDR3 length equals 16 residues. The CDR3 DNA reads as TGTGCCAGCAGTTTGAGACAGACCCTCATCGGCACTGAAGCTTTCTTT. Protein product: CASSLRQTLIGTEAFF.

The rearrangement uses TRBV6-1 and TRBJ1-1; 7 bases fit TRBD1. The V gene's germline CDR1 is MNHNS and CDR2 SASEGT. J was trimmed by 4 bases and V by 2 bases; bases with no gene match: 7. CDR3 size: 15 residues. This CDR3 is CASSESTGRATEAFF. The CDR3 coding sequence is TGTGCCAGCAGTGAATCGACAGGGCGAGCCACTGAAGCTTTCTTT.

This clone was seen a handful of times. The genes are TRBV5-4 and TRBJ1-1, with a tentative D call TRBD1 (5 bases). V was cut by 2 bases and J by 4 bases, with 18 bases left in between. The CDR3 is 16 amino acids. Germline CDR1 and CDR2: SGHNT and YYREEE (reference sequence). The DNA of the CDR3 is TGTGCCAGCAGCTTCGCCGGGGCTGGAGGGGCCACTGAAGCTTTCTTT. Its protein is CASSFAGAGGATEAFF. Drawing the rest from reference TRBV5-4 and TRBJ1-1, the complete variable domain is ETGVTQSPTHLIKTRGQQVTLRCSSQSGHNTVSWYQQALGQGPQFIFQYYREEENGRGNFPPRFSGLQFPNYSSELNVNALELDDSALYLCASSFAGAGGATEAFFGQGTRLTVV.

The chain employs TRBV19 and TRBJ2-1, with 11 nucleotides matching TRBD2. V lost 3 bases, J lost 7 bases, and 5 bases stayed unmatched. There are 15 residues in the CDR3. CDR1 and CDR2 from the germline V gene are LNHDA and SQIVND (reference sequence). This CDR3 reads CASSITSGRGNEQFF. CDR3 coding DNA: TGTGCCAGTAGTATTACTAGCGGGAGAGGGAATGAGCAGTTCTTC.

V and J are TRBV5-4 and TRBJ2-7, with 14 positions matching TRBD2. The V gene end was trimmed by 4 bases and the J gene end by 3 bases; junction bases not matched to a gene: 9. CDR1 is SGHNT, CDR2 YYREEE, per germline (reference sequence). The CDR3 runs 17 residues. The CDR3 bases are TGTGCCAGCAGCATCGGGGGGGGACTAGCGGGAGTCTACGAGCAGTACTTC. It encodes CASSIGGGLAGVYEQYF. Based on the CDR3 plus reference TRBV5-4 and TRBJ2-7, the full variable domain is ETGVTQSPTHLIKTRGQQVTLRCSSQSGHNTVSWYQQALGQGPQFIFQYYREEENGRGNFPPRFSGLQFPNYSSELNVNALELDDSALYLCASSIGGGLAGVYEQYFGPGTRLTVT.

This clone has a single count. The genes are TRBV5-4 and TRBJ1-1; D is ambiguous. Germline CDR1 is SGHNT and CDR2 is YYREEE (reference sequence). The CDR3 is made up of 14 amino acids. The V gene lost 4 bases and the J gene lost 4 bases, with 14 bases spanning the gap. The CDR3 loop reads CASSREGGSTEAFF. As DNA, the CDR3 is TGTGCCAGCAGCCGGGAGGGCGGCAGCACTGAAGCTTTCTTT.

The chain recombines TRBV19 with TRBJ2-1; 7 bases align to TRBD1. The germline gives CDR1 LNHDA, CDR2 SQIVND (reference sequence). The V segment lost 3 bases and the J segment 7 bases; nucleotides outside the gene matches: 6. The CDR3 consists of 14 residues. CDR3 DNA sequence: TGTGCCAGTAGTATGGGGGACAGTAGAAATGAGCAGTTCTTC. Translation gives CASSMGDSRNEQFF.